The 17 T cell receptor beta chains below were found in one sample sequenced in a study of vaccination effects on CD4 cells after COVID-19. Viral peptide pools were used in the ViraFEST assay to expand antigen-specific CD4+ T cells, and sequencing came afterward. The culture ran for 10 days, and then CD4+ T cells were isolated. PCR showed that the person got SARS-CoV-2 infection at some point between March and December 2020. The repertoire was sequenced with immunoSEQ multiplex PCR; TCRdb's copy has only in-frame clones and lacks some. Of fewer than 35,000 clones in the sample, 72% were seen once. These receptors' antigens are unknown. Source: CD4+ T cells from PBMCs cultured with a peptide pool, taken before COVID-19 vaccination. Receptors were obtained from a human donor who had a prior SARS-CoV-2 infection.

The genes are TRBV12-5 and TRBJ1-1; D is unresolved. CDR1 LGHNT and CDR2 FRNRAP come from the germline V gene. V dropped 1 base and J dropped 3 bases, with 6 bases sitting between them. The CDR3 is 13 residues long. The CDR3 nucleotides are TGTGCTAGTGGTTTGGAAGAGGACACTGAAGCTTTCTTT. Its translation: CASGLEEDTEAFF.

V is TRBV5-1 and J is TRBJ2-3; D is ambiguous. This CDR3 region has 14 residues. Per the germline V gene, CDR1 is SGHRS and CDR2 is YFSETQ. V lost 0 bases to trimming and J lost 6 bases, with 11 bases between them. The CDR3 here is CASSLVGSFDTQYF. In nucleotides, the CDR3 is TGCGCCAGCAGCTTGGTTGGTAGTTTCGATACGCAGTATTTT.

The V call is TRBV7-8, the J call TRBJ2-7; D gene ambiguous. CDR1 and CDR2 from the germline V gene are SGHVS and FQNEAQ. Trimming pared 1 base from V and 1 base from J, leaving 11 bases between. The CDR3 loop spans 15 amino acids. CDR3 coding DNA: TGTGCCAGCAGCTTAGACGTAGCATATTCCTACGAGCAGTACTTC. Translated: CASSLDVAYSYEQYF.

The chain uses TRBV30 and TRBJ2-1, with D unresolved. This CDR3 region has 13 residues. V lost 2 bases, J lost 3 bases, and 8 bases lay in between. Germline V CDR1 and CDR2: GTSNPN, SVGIG (reference sequence). Written as DNA, the CDR3 is TGTGCCTGGAGTCAGAAATTCTACAATGAGCAGTTCTTC. This encodes CAWSQKFYNEQFF.

This CDR3 reads CASSTGLAGGQGGELFF. In DNA, the CDR3 is TGTGCCAGTAGTACAGGACTAGCGGGGGGGCAAGGCGGGGAGCTGTTTTTT. The chain is built from TRBV19 and TRBJ2-2; 15 bases agree with TRBD2. The CDR3 is 17 residues long. Germline loops: CDR1 LNHDA, CDR2 SQIVND (reference sequence). The V segment lost 4 bases and the J segment 7 bases; nucleotides outside the gene matches: 7.

This chain uses TRBV5-1 with TRBJ2-7, with 10 bases lining up with TRBD2. Per germline, CDR1 SGHRS and CDR2 YFSETQ. The V and J ends lost 4 bases and 2 bases, in that order; junction bases with no gene match: 6. The CDR3 has 15 residues. The CDR3 region has the DNA TGCGCCAGCAGCCTTCAAGCGGGAGGGCCCTACGAGCAGTACTTC. Protein sequence: CASSLQAGGPYEQYF. Full variable domain (missing parts from reference TRBV5-1 and TRBJ2-7): KAGVTQTPRYLIKTRGQQVTLSCSPISGHRSVSWYQQTPGQGLQFLFEYFSETQRNKGNFPGRFSGRQFSNSRSEMNVSTLELGDSALYLCASSLQAGGPYEQYFGPGTRLTVT.

The chain employs TRBV3-1 (or the pseudogene TRBV3-2) and TRBJ2-7, with D uncertain. V was clipped by 7 bases and J by 4 bases, with 14 bases between them. Per the germline V gene, CDR1 is LGHDT and CDR2 is YNNKEL (reference sequence). The CDR3 length is 13 residues. The CDR3 loop reads CASIVGVAYEQYF. The CDR3 DNA follows: TGTGCCAGCATCGTCGGAGTGGCGTACGAGCAGTACTTC.

The V call is TRBV12-5, the J call TRBJ1-2; D is perhaps TRBD1 (6 bases). This CDR3 has 16 amino acids. Germline V gene data show CDR1 as LGHNT and CDR2 as FRNRAP. V was shortened by 5 bases and J by 4 bases, with 20 bases between the two germline ends. The CDR3 loop is CASGQPQARGVYGYTF. The DNA of the CDR3 is TGTGCTAGTGGTCAGCCACAGGCAAGGGGGGTCTATGGCTACACCTTC.

This clone was counted a single time. The chain recombines TRBV5-1 with TRBJ1-2; possibly TRBD1 for D (5 bases). This CDR3 has 15 amino acids. The germline V gene has CDR1 SGHRS and CDR2 YFSETQ. The V end lost 4 bases, the J end lost 4 bases, and 17 bases lay between the germline ends. The CDR3 here is CASSPGRRILYGYTF. CDR3 DNA sequence: TGCGCCAGCAGCCCGGGACGGAGAATACTCTATGGCTACACCTTC. The full variable domain, completed using reference TRBV5-1 and TRBJ1-2, is KAGVTQTPRYLIKTRGQQVTLSCSPISGHRSVSWYQQTPGQGLQFLFEYFSETQRNKGNFPGRFSGRQFSNSRSEMNVSTLELGDSALYLCASSPGRRILYGYTFGSGTRLTVV.

The chain uses TRBV6-6 and TRBJ2-5; maybe TRBD2 (6 bases). The CDR3 length is 13 residues. Trimming pared 7 bases from V and 4 bases from J, leaving 13 bases between. The V gene's germline CDR1 is MNHNY and CDR2 SVGAGI (reference sequence). The CDR3 DNA follows: TGTGCCAGCACCTCGCTGGGGGGAGAGACCCAGTACTTC. Amino acids: CASTSLGGETQYF.

The chain has TRBV6-5 and TRBJ1-4; D is undetermined. Trimming took 5 bases from V and 7 from J, leaving 14 bases between them. CDR3 length equals 14 residues. In germline, CDR1 is MNHEY, CDR2 SVGAGI. The chain's CDR3 is CASSTVPLVEKLFF. The CDR3 region has the DNA TGTGCCAGCAGTACCGTCCCCCTGGTTGAAAAACTGTTTTTT.

V is TRBV7-2 and J is TRBJ1-6; no clear D gene. V was clipped by 1 base and J by 3 bases, with 10 bases between them. Germline V gene lookup returns CDR1 SGHTA and CDR2 FQGNSA. The CDR3 extends over 16 amino acids. This CDR3 reads CASSLEWRIYNSPLHF. The CDR3 region has the DNA TGTGCCAGCAGCTTAGAGTGGCGGATCTATAATTCACCCCTCCACTTT.

V usage is TRBV2 and J usage is TRBJ2-7; maybe TRBD2 (6 bases). The germline gives CDR1 SNHLY, CDR2 FYNNEI. The CDR3 covers 13 residues. The V and J ends lost 7 bases and 4 bases respectively, with 14 bases between them. CDR3 sequence reads: CASKRETSYEQYF. The CDR3 nucleotides are TGTGCCAGCAAACGGGAGACCTCTTACGAGCAGTACTTC.

The chain links TRBV4-1 to TRBJ1-4; D is ambiguous. This CDR3 is built from 15 residues. Germline assignment: CDR1 MGHRA and CDR2 YSYEKL. The ends were cut back, 1 base at V and 0 bases at J, with 6 bases in the middle. The CDR3 DNA is TGCGCCAGCAGCCAAGGAAGGGCAACTAATGAAAAACTGTTTTTT. Translation: CASSQGRATNEKLFF.

This chain connects TRBV10-1 to TRBJ2-7; the D gene is possibly TRBD1 (6 bases). This CDR3 is built from 16 residues. Looked up from germline, CDR1 is WNHNN and CDR2 is SYGVQD (reference sequence). With 8 bases removed from V and 3 bases from J, the gap between germline ends came to 23 bases. CDR3: CASGLLAGTNDYEQYF. The CDR3 nucleotides are TGCGCCAGCGGCCTTCTCGCCGGGACAAACGACTACGAGCAGTACTTC.

V usage is TRBV12-5 and J usage is TRBJ2-3, with TRBD1 matching 7 bases. This CDR3 contains 14 residues. After removal of 4 bases from V and 3 bases from J, the junction contained 4 bases not matched to a gene. The V gene's germline CDR1 is LGHNT and CDR2 FRNRAP. The CDR3 nucleotides read TGTGCTAGTGGTTGGGACAGTTCGACAGATACGCAGTATTTT. It encodes CASGWDSSTDTQYF.

CDR3: CASSRGGADTEAFF. CDR3 in DNA: TGTGCCAGCAGCCGGGGGGGGGCCGACACTGAAGCTTTCTTT. The chain joins TRBV7-3 to TRBJ1-1, with a possible D match to TRBD1 (6 bases). The CDR3 runs to 14 residues. Germline assignment: CDR1 SGHTA and CDR2 FQGTGA. The V gene lost 5 bases and the J gene lost 3 bases, with 13 bases spanning the gap.